The 31 T cell receptor beta chains listed next were all sequenced from one sample in a study of metastatic and nonmetastatic thyroid tumors. Not a single patient had been given any form of treatment at any point before undergoing thyroid surgery. From the PCR reads, TCRdb re-called clones with MiXCR. The sample has some 15,000 clones, around 25% seen once. Sequencing was performed on tumor tissue. The source is a female donor with papillary thyroid cancer or a benign thyroid nodule (not recorded which). Some clones in this sample may be carry-over from other donors' samples.

As to this clone: A much more abundant neighbour one base away suggests this may be a read error. The sample carries other DNA sequences with the same CDR3. The chain links TRBV20-1 to TRBJ2-1, with 7 bases that match TRBD1. Germline V gene sequence: CDR1 DFQATT, CDR2 SNEGSKA (reference sequence). J lost 13 bases, V lost 5 bases, and 17 bases had no gene match. CDR3 length: 14 amino acids. Here the CDR3 reads CSAPRDRLYGEQFF. Here the CDR3 DNA reads TGCAGTGCTCCCCGGGACAGACTGTACGGGGAACAGTTCTTC.

This clone has just a few counts. The chain employs TRBV28 and TRBJ2-5; unclear D gene. Trimming removed 3 bases from V and 5 bases from J, with 4 bases in between. CDR1 and CDR2 from the germline V gene are MDHEN and SYDVKM. CDR3 length: 11 amino acids. CDR3 bases: TGTGCCAGCAGTTTTCTCGAGACCCAGTACTTC. Encoded protein: CASSFLETQYF.

A note on this clone: The germline gene is not matched at one end of the junction; a read error may be the cause. The chain is built from TRBV20-1 and TRBJ2-7; the D gene could be TRBD1 or TRBD2 (5 bases each). CDR1 DFQATT and CDR2 SNEGSKA come from the germline V gene (reference sequence). CDR3 size: 13 residues. CDR3 nucleotides: TGCAGTGCCTCCGATGGGGACCGGGGCGAGCAGTGCTTC. Translating it yields CSASDGDRGEQCF.

CDR3 in DNA: TGCAGTGCTAGGGGCGCGGGAGTGATAACCACAGATACGCAGTATTTT. Amino acids: CSARGAGVITTDTQYF. The gene calls are TRBV20-1 and TRBJ2-3, with 7 bases aligning to TRBD2. Germline CDR1 and CDR2: DFQATT and SNEGSKA (reference sequence). The CDR3 totals 16 residues. V trimming: 3 bases; J trimming: 2 bases; junction bases outside the gene matches: 11.

The chain couples TRBV9 to TRBJ2-1, with 8 bases lining up with TRBD1. Germline V gene lookup returns CDR1 SGDLS and CDR2 YYNGEE. Losses at the gene ends were 7 bases for V and 6 bases for J; bases not matched to a gene: 9. CDR3 length: 14 amino acids. The CDR3 nucleotides are TGTGCCAGCGGATCGGACAGGGTAACCAATGAGCAGTTCTTC. Protein: CASGSDRVTNEQFF.

This chain joins TRBV20-1 and TRBJ2-2; 8 nucleotides agree with TRBD1. From germline, CDR1 is DFQATT and CDR2 SNEGSKA (reference sequence). V trimming: 2 bases; J trimming: 5 bases; junction bases outside the gene matches: 1. There are 13 residues in the CDR3. CDR3 in amino acids: CSARRQGTGELFF. CDR3 DNA sequence: TGCAGTGCTAGAAGACAGGGGACCGGGGAGCTGTTTTTT.

This clone came up many times. The rearrangement joins TRBV6-1 to TRBJ2-2; D is possibly TRBD1 (7 bases). Trimming left V 10 bases short and J 3 bases short, with 18 bases between. Germline V CDR1 and CDR2: MNHNS, SASEGT. The CDR3 runs to 15 residues. CDR3 protein: CATKAGTEDTGELFF. The CDR3 bases are TGTGCCACCAAGGCGGGGACAGAGGACACCGGGGAGCTGTTTTTT.

This clone was seen just once. The chain's CDR3 is CASSLGLAGGQETQYF. DNA for the CDR3: TGTGCCAGCAGTTTAGGGCTAGCGGGGGGCCAAGAGACCCAGTACTTC. The V gene is TRBV28, the J gene TRBJ2-5, with 11 nucleotides matching TRBD2. The CDR3 spans 16 residues. J gave up 1 base and V 2 bases, and 3 bases lay outside the gene matches. Germline assignment: CDR1 MDHEN and CDR2 SYDVKM.

This clone was observed many times. The chain has TRBV5-1 and TRBJ1-1; 7 bases align to TRBD1. The CDR3 runs to 17 residues. Germline V gene sequence: CDR1 SGHRS, CDR2 YFSETQ. The trim removed 2 bases at V and 0 bases at J, leaving 10 bases unmatched. CDR3 amino acids: CASSFSGGRAMNTEAFF. The CDR3, as DNA: TGCGCCAGCAGCTTCTCAGGGGGAAGGGCGATGAACACTGAAGCTTTCTTT.

In this sample, this clone turned up many times. CDR3 DNA sequence: TGTGCCAGCAGCTTACCGGACAGGGGAGGATCCTACGAGCAGTACTTC. Protein product: CASSLPDRGGSYEQYF. The chain couples TRBV7-8 to TRBJ2-7; 9 bases line up with TRBD1. Trimming cost V 2 bases and J 1 base; bases outside gene matches: 6. This CDR3 has 16 residues. Looked up from germline, CDR1 is SGHVS and CDR2 is FQNEAQ. Full variable domain (outside the CDR3, taken from reference TRBV7-8 and TRBJ2-7): GAGVSQSPRYKVAKRGQDVALRCDPISGHVSLFWYQQALGQGPEFLTYFQNEAQLDKSGLPSDRFFAERPEGSVSTLKIQRTQQEDSAVYLCASSLPDRGGSYEQYFGPGTRLTVT.

At least ten counts were recorded for this clone. The J gene is TRBJ1-4, the V gene TRBV20-1; tentatively, D is TRBD1 (6 bases). The CDR3 has 15 amino acids. V was cut by 3 bases and J by 3 bases, with 14 bases left in between. From germline, CDR1 is DFQATT and CDR2 SNEGSKA (reference sequence). CDR3 sequence (DNA): TGCAGTGCTAGGTCCCCCCAGGGGTCTAATGAAAAACTGTTTTTT. Translation: CSARSPQGSNEKLFF.

On this clone itself: This sequence may be a read error, since a much larger clone differs from it by one base. The chain carries TRBV6-5 and TRBJ2-7; D ambiguous. The CDR3 has 13 amino acids. Germline-derived CDR1 and CDR2 are MNHEY and SVGAGI. V was cut by 2 bases and J by 4 bases, with 9 bases left in between. The CDR3 DNA reads TGTGCCAGCAGTTACGACTGTTTTTACGAGCAGTACTTC. Amino acid sequence: CASSYDCFYEQYF.

Within the sample, this clone is medium-sized. This sequence joins TRBV4-2 and TRBJ2-1, with 13 bases lining up with TRBD2. V was clipped by 0 bases and J by 9 bases; unmatched bases: 8. CDR3 size: 17 residues. The germline CDR1 and CDR2 sequences are LGHNA and YNFKEQ. The CDR3 loop is CASSQDGTSGNIGEQFF. The CDR3 nucleotides read TGTGCCAGCAGCCAAGATGGGACTAGCGGGAATATTGGTGAGCAGTTCTTC.

By proportion, this clone is medium-sized. V gene TRBV6-4 combines with J gene TRBJ2-6; TRBD1 matches at 9 bases. Germline loops: CDR1 MRHNA, CDR2 SNTAGT. With 0 bases clipped from V and 3 bases from J, the junction kept 0 bases outside the gene matches. This CDR3 comprises 16 residues. This CDR3 reads CASSDSTGGGANVLTF. DNA for the CDR3: TGTGCCAGCAGTGACTCGACAGGGGGTGGGGCCAACGTCCTGACTTTC.

By share, this clone counts as medium-sized. This sequence joins TRBV10-3 and TRBJ2-5, with D hard to call. Per the germline V gene, CDR1 is ENHRY and CDR2 is SYGVKD. The CDR3 covers 14 residues. Trimming left V 3 bases short and J 5 bases short, with 13 bases between. CDR3 protein: CAISDRAGGETQYF. The CDR3, as DNA: TGTGCCATCAGTGATAGGGCCGGTGGGGAGACCCAGTACTTC.

The chain combines TRBV28 with TRBJ2-7; no firm D call. The CDR3 has 12 residues. CDR1 is MDHEN, CDR2 SYDVKM, per germline. V lost 3 bases and J 6 bases, leaving 9 bases between the germline ends. In DNA form, the CDR3 reads TGTGCCAGCAGTTTTCCAGGAGCCGAGCAGTACTTC. Translation: CASSFPGAEQYF. The full variable domain, its missing parts supplied by reference TRBV28 and TRBJ2-7, is DVKVTQSSRYLVKRTGEKVFLECVQDMDHENMFWYRQDPGLGLRLIYFSYDVKMKEKGDIPEGYSVSREKKERFSLILESASTNQTSMYLCASSFPGAEQYFGPGTRLTVT.

The chain has TRBV11-2 and TRBJ2-3; 7 positions agree with TRBD1. The length of the CDR3 is 16 residues. Germline V gene sequence: CDR1 SGHAT, CDR2 FQNNGV. Unmatched junction bases numbered 11, after V lost 4 bases and J lost 4 bases. CDR3 sequence: CASSSPRDSLPDTQYF. CDR3 DNA sequence: TGTGCCAGCAGCTCCCCCCGGGACAGCTTGCCAGATACGCAGTATTTT. The full variable domain, in which reference TRBV11-2 and TRBJ2-3 provide the parts outside the CDR3, is EAGVAQSPRYKIIEKRQSVAFWCNPISGHATLYWYQQILGQGPKLLIQFQNNGVVDDSQLPKDRFSAERLKGVDSTLKIQPAKLEDSAVYLCASSSPRDSLPDTQYFGPGTRLTVL.

This clone was detected ten times or more. The chain carries TRBV7-8 and TRBJ1-1, with 8 bases lining up with TRBD1. J gave up 4 bases and V 1 base, and 5 bases lay outside the gene matches. This CDR3 has 15 residues. Per germline, CDR1 SGHVS and CDR2 FQNEAQ. CDR3 sequence: CASSLDRGATTEAFF. CDR3 sequence (DNA): TGTGCCAGCAGCTTAGACAGGGGGGCTACCACTGAAGCTTTCTTT.

This clone was observed many times. This rearrangement joins TRBV15 to TRBJ1-4; D not resolved. The CDR3 length is 14 residues. Germline CDR1 LNHNV, CDR2 YYDKDF (reference sequence). Trimming removed 0 bases from V and 8 bases from J, with 10 bases in between. The CDR3 DNA reads TGTGCCACCAGCAGAGATAGGACGGAGGAAAAACTGTTTTTT. Encoded protein: CATSRDRTEEKLFF.

Many counts were recorded for this clone. The chain links TRBV7-9 to TRBJ2-2; no reliable D call. The CDR3 extends over 14 amino acids. The V and J ends lost 5 bases and 6 bases respectively, with 13 bases between them. CDR1 is SEHNR, CDR2 FQNEAQ, per germline (reference sequence). The CDR3 DNA sequence: TGTGCCAGCAGCCATAACCCAAGGGCCGGGGAGCTGTTTTTT. Translation gives CASSHNPRAGELFF.

This clone was detected many times. The chain's CDR3 is CASSDGGRYAGTGELFF. DNA of the CDR3: TGTGCCAGCAGTGACGGAGGGAGGTACGCGGGCACCGGGGAGCTGTTTTTT. The gene calls are TRBV2 and TRBJ2-2; a possible D gene is TRBD2 (6 bases). Germline CDR1 SNHLY, CDR2 FYNNEI. This CDR3 region has 17 residues. Trimming stripped 3 bases from V and 4 bases from J, with 18 bases between.

This clone was seen repeatedly, ten times or more. V is TRBV25-1 and J is TRBJ2-1; D is tentatively TRBD1 or TRBD2 (5 bases each). Germline V lookup: CDR1 MGHDK, CDR2 SYGVNS. The CDR3 covers 15 residues. V lost 2 bases to trimming and J lost 0 bases, with 8 bases between them. CDR3 region: CASSELGTSYNEQFF. The CDR3 nucleotides read TGTGCCAGCAGTGAACTCGGGACCTCCTACAATGAGCAGTTCTTC.

This clone was recorded at least ten times. The chain uses TRBV5-4 and TRBJ2-1; 7 bases line up with TRBD2. The CDR3 extends over 16 amino acids. After removal of 0 bases from V and 0 bases from J, the junction contained 3 bases not matched to a gene. In germline, CDR1 is SGHNT, CDR2 YYREEE (reference sequence). CDR3 loop: CASSLVAGASYNEQFF. CDR3 in DNA: TGTGCCAGCAGCTTGGTAGCGGGTGCCTCCTACAATGAGCAGTTCTTC.

This clone was detected many times. CDR3 DNA: TGCAGTGCTAGAGAAAACAGGGGGTTGAATCAGCCCCAGCATTTT. It encodes CSARENRGLNQPQHF. This sequence joins TRBV20-1 and TRBJ1-5; TRBD1 agrees at 8 bases. Germline values: CDR1 DFQATT, CDR2 SNEGSKA (reference sequence). Trimming cost V 0 bases and J 4 bases; bases outside gene matches: 5. CDR3 length: 15 residues.

Remarks on this clone: A read error may be the cause here, since a much bigger clone is one base away. The V call is TRBV29-1, the J call TRBJ2-3; D uncertain. This CDR3 spans 14 amino acids. The V end lost 7 bases, the J end lost 0 bases, and 14 bases lay between the germline ends. From germline, CDR1 is SQVTM and CDR2 ANQGSEA. DNA for the CDR3: TGCAGCGCGTGGCAGACTCCTAGCACAGATACGCAGTATTTT. Translating gives CSAWQTPSTDTQYF.

This clone ranks as medium-sized (0.01 to 0.1%). The chain recombines TRBV6-1 with TRBJ1-1; D is unresolved. Germline CDR1 MNHNS, CDR2 SASEGT. The CDR3 sequence is 13 residues long. Trimming stripped 4 bases from V and 0 bases from J, with 6 bases between. CDR3 sequence: CASSGAMNTEAFF. CDR3 sequence (DNA): TGTGCCAGCAGTGGCGCCATGAACACTGAAGCTTTCTTT.

This clone turned up a few times. DNA for the CDR3: TGTGCCATCAGTGAGTCCAGGAACTATGGCTACACCTTC. It yields the protein CAISESRNYGYTF. The chain joins TRBV10-3 to TRBJ1-2, with D uncertain. Germline V CDR1 and CDR2: ENHRY, SYGVKD. The CDR3 extends over 13 amino acids. The ends were cut back, 0 bases at V and 2 bases at J, with 4 bases in the middle.

J is TRBJ2-7 and V is TRBV20-1, with D unclear. The CDR3 loop spans 12 amino acids. Germline-derived CDR1 and CDR2 are DFQATT and SNEGSKA (reference sequence). Trimming stripped 2 bases from V and 2 bases from J, with 7 bases between. Written as DNA, the CDR3 is TGCAGTGCTAGAAAGCTAGCCTACGAGCAGTACTTC. It codes for CSARKLAYEQYF.

Worth noting for this clone: The conserved phenylalanine or tryptophan normally closing the CDR3 is absent here, so this likely arose from a read error. The rearrangement links TRBV5-6 to TRBJ1-6, with D unclear. Germline V gene data show CDR1 as SGHDT and CDR2 as YYEEEE. The CDR3 runs to 15 residues. The CDR3 DNA is TGTGCCAGTAGCTTCGGCTTTCAAGGGCAATCACCCCTCCACCTT. Its translation: CASSFGFQGQSPLHL.

In this sample, this clone is medium-sized. The genes are TRBV4-1 and TRBJ2-5, with TRBD2 matching over 8 bases. This CDR3 has 20 residues. Trimming took 1 base from V and 0 from J; bases not matched to a gene: 16. Germline V gene data show CDR1 as MGHRA and CDR2 as YSYEKL. The CDR3 protein is CASSQVGGSGIRSNQETQYF. CDR3 nucleotide sequence: TGCGCCAGCAGCCAAGTCGGGGGTAGCGGGATTAGATCCAACCAAGAGACCCAGTACTTC.

This clone occurred many times. V gene TRBV6-4 combines with J gene TRBJ2-6; 11 nucleotides agree with TRBD2. Unmatched junction bases numbered 0, after V lost 3 bases and J lost 2 bases. Germline CDR1 is MRHNA and CDR2 is SNTAGT. The CDR3 sequence is 16 residues long. The CDR3 DNA reads TGTGCCAGCAGTGAGACTAGCGGGACTGGGGCCAACGTCCTGACTTTC. This translates into CASSETSGTGANVLTF.